The 17 T cell receptor beta chains below all came from one sample that was sequenced in a study of glioma-infiltrating T cells after dendritic cell vaccination. Profiling relied on immunoSEQ multiplex PCR, and the TCRdb table lists in-frame clones only, not all of them. Altogether 75,000 to 95,000 clones are present, around 86% being singletons, with the ten largest covering more than 2%. Noted time point: after dendritic cell vaccination, including at tumor progression/relapse. The material was blood, obtained after dendritic cell vaccination. The origin of the receptors is a human donor with glioblastoma.

V and J are TRBV4-3 and TRBJ1-2; no clear D gene. The CDR3 spans 13 residues. Between the trimmed V and J ends, which lost 0 bases and 0 bases, there was a span of 2 bases. CDR1 is LGHNA, CDR2 YSLEER, per germline. This chain's CDR3 is CASSQDTNYGYTF. The CDR3 coding sequence is TGCGCCAGCAGCCAAGATACTAACTATGGCTACACCTTC.

The gene calls are TRBV25-1 and TRBJ2-7; D uncertain. Germline CDR1 and CDR2: MGHDK and SYGVNS. The CDR3 is 11 residues long. The V gene lost 6 bases and the J gene lost 3 bases, with 6 bases spanning the gap. In DNA, the CDR3 is TGTGCCAGCAGGGCCCACTACGAGCAGTACTTC. It yields the protein CASRAHYEQYF.

The V gene is TRBV6-6, the J gene TRBJ2-2, with 9 bases that match TRBD2. V was clipped by 9 bases and J by 3 bases; unmatched bases: 2. Germline CDR1 is MNHNY and CDR2 is SVGAGI (reference sequence). The CDR3 contains 13 residues. The CDR3 nucleotides read TGTGCCAGTACTAGCGGGTACACCGGGGAGCTGTTTTTT. Its protein product is CASTSGYTGELFF.

This clone was counted once. The J gene is TRBJ1-2, the V gene TRBV11-1; D perhaps matches TRBD1 (5 bases). Trimming took off 3 bases at V and 4 bases at J, with 18 bases between the two ends. Germline lookup yields CDR1 SGHAT and CDR2 FQDESV (reference sequence). The CDR3 consists of 16 residues. The CDR3 reads CASSLSGSLGGYGYTF. The CDR3 DNA sequence: TGTGCCAGCAGCTTGTCAGGGTCTTTGGGAGGCTATGGCTACACCTTC.

The chain recombines TRBV18 with TRBJ1-2; D gene unclear. V lost 2 bases to trimming and J lost 5 bases, with 12 bases between them. The CDR3 has 14 amino acids. Looked up from germline, CDR1 is KGHSH and CDR2 is LQKENI. CDR3 sequence reads: CASSPTGGNYGYTF. The CDR3 DNA reads TGTGCCAGCTCACCAACTGGAGGGAATTATGGCTACACCTTC.

CDR3 sequence reads: CATSRVWLGETQYF. The CDR3 nucleotides are TGTGCCACCAGCAGAGTTTGGCTAGGAGAGACCCAGTACTTC. The chain recombines TRBV15 with TRBJ2-5; D is unresolved. V lost 1 base and J 4 bases, leaving 10 bases between the germline ends. CDR1 LNHNV and CDR2 YYDKDF come from the germline V gene (reference sequence). The CDR3 has 14 residues.

The rearrangement joins TRBV18 to TRBJ2-1, with TRBD2 identical over 10 bases. The germline CDR1 and CDR2 sequences are KGHSH and LQKENI. The junction had 8 bases not matched to a gene; V was cut back by 0 bases and J by 9 bases. This CDR3 spans 16 amino acids. This CDR3 is CASSPPGLAGEGEQFF. The CDR3, as DNA: TGTGCCAGCTCACCACCGGGGCTAGCGGGGGAGGGTGAGCAGTTCTTC.

J is TRBJ2-7 and V is TRBV2, with TRBD2 matching over 7 bases. The germline V gene encodes CDR1 SNHLY and CDR2 FYNNEI. The CDR3 totals 16 residues. V lost 4 bases and J lost 4; bases outside the gene matches: 13. The CDR3 loop reads CASSAPAGGNRYEQYF. The CDR3 coding sequence is TGTGCCAGCAGTGCCCCCGCCGGGGGGAATAGGTACGAGCAGTACTTC.

The chain recombines TRBV5-4 with TRBJ2-5; maybe TRBD1 (6 bases). The CDR3 runs 14 residues. V lost 4 bases, J lost 2 bases, and 12 bases lay in between. The germline CDR1 and CDR2 sequences are SGHNT and YYREEE (reference sequence). DNA for the CDR3: TGTGCCAGCAGCCGACAGGTACAGCAAGAGACCCAGTACTTC. Protein product: CASSRQVQQETQYF.

V usage is TRBV7-8 and J usage is TRBJ1-1, with D unclear. The germline gives CDR1 SGHVS, CDR2 FQNEAQ. The CDR3 contains 13 residues. V was trimmed by 5 bases and J by 3 bases, leaving 10 bases between them. The CDR3 here is CASSIRRDTEAFF. Here the CDR3 DNA reads TGTGCCAGCAGCATACGACGGGACACTGAAGCTTTCTTT. Full variable domain (missing parts from reference TRBV7-8 and TRBJ1-1): GAGVSQSPRYKVAKRGQDVALRCDPISGHVSLFWYQQALGQGPEFLTYFQNEAQLDKSGLPSDRFFAERPEGSVSTLKIQRTQQEDSAVYLCASSIRRDTEAFFGQGTRLTVV.

The V call is TRBV5-8, the J call TRBJ1-6; D gene unclear. Trimming removed 3 bases at V and 6 bases at J, with 7 bases between. The CDR3 loop spans 13 amino acids. Germline V gene data show CDR1 as SGHTS and CDR2 as YDEGEE. The CDR3 loop reads CASSSVLNSPLHF. DNA of the CDR3: TGTGCCAGCAGCTCGGTCCTTAATTCACCCCTCCACTTT.

The chain couples TRBV18 to TRBJ2-1; 10 bases fit TRBD2. The CDR3 covers 16 residues. Germline V gene lookup returns CDR1 KGHSH and CDR2 LQKENI. The V and J ends lost 3 bases and 3 bases, in that order; junction bases with no gene match: 5. CDR3 nucleotides: TGTGCCAGCTCACCCCTAGCGGGGGTTATCTACAATGAGCAGTTCTTC. This sequence encodes CASSPLAGVIYNEQFF.

The V and J genes are TRBV25-1 and TRBJ2-7, with D maybe TRBD1 (6 bases). Germline loops: CDR1 MGHDK, CDR2 SYGVNS. V lost 3 bases to trimming and J lost 8 bases, with 14 bases between them. The CDR3 has 13 residues. CDR3: CASSDHRDTKQYF. DNA of the CDR3: TGTGCCAGCAGTGACCACCGGGACACCAAGCAGTACTTC.

The chain combines TRBV5-1 with TRBJ2-4, with 8 bases lining up with TRBD2. CDR3 length: 14 residues. Germline values: CDR1 SGHRS, CDR2 YFSETQ. V lost 4 bases to trimming and J lost 5 bases; unmatched junction nucleotides: 5. For the CDR3, the DNA is TGCGCCAGCAGCCCGACTAGCGTCCAAAACATTCAGTACTTC. Translating it yields CASSPTSVQNIQYF.

The genes are TRBV2 and TRBJ2-7, with 8 positions matching TRBD1. Unmatched junction bases numbered 14, after V lost 6 bases and J lost 4 bases. The CDR3 totals 16 residues. Germline V gene lookup returns CDR1 SNHLY and CDR2 FYNNEI. CDR3 sequence (DNA): TGTGCCAGCAGCGACTCGTCCGAGACAGGGGAATACGAGCAGTACTTC. The encoded protein is CASSDSSETGEYEQYF.

The J gene is TRBJ2-4, the V gene TRBV27, with a tentative D call TRBD1 (5 bases). CDR1 is MNHEY, CDR2 SMNVEV, per germline (reference sequence). The CDR3 length is 16 residues. V dropped 1 base and J dropped 1 base, with 11 bases sitting between them. The CDR3 loop reads CASSLWLGVAKNIQYF. As DNA, the CDR3 is TGTGCCAGCAGTTTATGGTTAGGGGTGGCCAAAAACATTCAGTACTTC.

This sequence joins TRBV6-4 and TRBJ2-1; 8 bases are a match to TRBD2. Germline loops: CDR1 MRHNA, CDR2 SNTAGT. J gave up 6 bases and V 2 bases, and 12 bases lay outside the gene matches. This CDR3 comprises 17 residues. The DNA for the CDR3 is TGTGCCAGCAGTGACACCCTAAGGACTAGCTTCATCAATGAGCAGTTCTTC. Translated: CASSDTLRTSFINEQFF.